This T cell receptor beta chain was obtained from a study of Tregs in tolerant kidney transplant recipients. Study details: Related graft donors supplied nonmyeloablative bone marrow transplants, and mixed chimerism was transient.

Unstimulated Tregs (CD4+CD25+CD127-) and CD4+CD25- non-Tregs were sorted from PBMCs. Thawed PBMCs were rested overnight at 37°C with approximately 200 IU/ml IL-2 before regulatory T cell sorting. Trimming left V 9 bases short and J 12 bases short, with 15 bases between. Germline V gene lookup returns CDR1 LNHDA and CDR2 SQIVND (reference sequence). The CDR3 length is 11 residues. The data were produced by immunoSEQ multiplex PCR, yet TCRdb's version contains in-frame clones alone and is incomplete. The data hold tens of thousands of clones, with around 93% observed a single time. In the case of this clone: Its cognate antigen is unknown.

Study-wide points: Nucleotide sequences could not be compared across some patients' samples due to primer changes.

J is TRBJ2-1 and V is TRBV19; maybe TRBD2 (6 bases). The sequenced sample was Tregs from blood, obtained before the transplant. The TCR comes from a human donor who received a combined kidney and bone marrow transplant. CDR3 protein: CARPEAGWQFF. CDR3 nucleotide sequence: TGTGCCAGACCCGAGGCGGGGTGGCAGTTCTTC.